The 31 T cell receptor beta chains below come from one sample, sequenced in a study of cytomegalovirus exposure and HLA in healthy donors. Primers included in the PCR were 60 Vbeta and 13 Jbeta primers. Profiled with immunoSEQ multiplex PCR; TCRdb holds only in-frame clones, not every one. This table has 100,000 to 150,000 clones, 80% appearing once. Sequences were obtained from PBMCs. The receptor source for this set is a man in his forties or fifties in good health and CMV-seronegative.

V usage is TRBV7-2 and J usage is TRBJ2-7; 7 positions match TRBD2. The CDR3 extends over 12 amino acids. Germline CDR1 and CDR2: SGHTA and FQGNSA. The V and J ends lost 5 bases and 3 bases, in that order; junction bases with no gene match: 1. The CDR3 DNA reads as TGTGCCAGCAGCGGGGGGGGCTACGAGCAGTACTTC. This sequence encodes CASSGGGYEQYF. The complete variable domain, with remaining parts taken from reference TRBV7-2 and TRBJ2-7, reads GAGVSQSPSNKVTEKGKDVELRCDPISGHTALYWYRQSLGQGLEFLIYFQGNSAPDKSGLPSDRFSAERTGGSVSTLTIQRTQQEDSAVYLCASSGGGYEQYFGPGTRLTVT.

CDR3: CASSYSLAGASYEQYF. For the CDR3, the DNA is TGTGCCAGCAGTTACTCTCTAGCGGGGGCCTCCTACGAGCAGTACTTC. This sequence joins TRBV6-6 and TRBJ2-7; TRBD2 matches 10 bases. The CDR3 extends over 16 amino acids. Germline-derived CDR1 and CDR2 are MNHNY and SVGAGI (reference sequence). J was trimmed by 0 bases and V by 0 bases; bases with no gene match: 2.

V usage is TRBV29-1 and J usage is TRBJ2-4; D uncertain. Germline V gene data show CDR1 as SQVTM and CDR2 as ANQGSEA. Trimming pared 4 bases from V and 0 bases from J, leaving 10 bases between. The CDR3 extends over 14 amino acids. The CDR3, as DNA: TGCAGCGTTGGTACGGTACTAGCCAAAAACATTCAGTACTTC. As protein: CSVGTVLAKNIQYF.

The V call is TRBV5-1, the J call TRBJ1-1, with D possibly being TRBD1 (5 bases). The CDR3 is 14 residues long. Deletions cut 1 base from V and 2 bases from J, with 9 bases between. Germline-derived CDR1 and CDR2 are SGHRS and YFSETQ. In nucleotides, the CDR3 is TGCGCCAGCAGCTTGCAACAGGCAAACACTGAAGCTTTCTTT. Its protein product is CASSLQQANTEAFF.

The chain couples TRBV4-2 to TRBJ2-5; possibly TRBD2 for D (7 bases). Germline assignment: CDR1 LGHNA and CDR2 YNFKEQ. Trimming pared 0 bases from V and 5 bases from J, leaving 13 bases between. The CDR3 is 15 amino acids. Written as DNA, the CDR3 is TGTGCCAGCAGCCAAGAGTACGGGGGGCACGAGACCCAGTACTTC. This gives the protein CASSQEYGGHETQYF.

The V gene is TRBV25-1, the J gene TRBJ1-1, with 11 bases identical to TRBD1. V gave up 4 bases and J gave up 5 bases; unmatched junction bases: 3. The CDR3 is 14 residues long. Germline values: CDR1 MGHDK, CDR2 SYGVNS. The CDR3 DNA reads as TGTGCCAGCAGTGTCCGGGACAGGGGGACTGAAGCTTTCTTT. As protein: CASSVRDRGTEAFF.

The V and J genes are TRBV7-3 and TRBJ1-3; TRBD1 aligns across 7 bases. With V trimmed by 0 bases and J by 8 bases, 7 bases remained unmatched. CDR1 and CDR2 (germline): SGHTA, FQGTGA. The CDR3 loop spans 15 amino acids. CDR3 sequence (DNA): TGTGCCAGCAGCTTAACCCGGGCAGGGGGAGACACCATATATTTT. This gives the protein CASSLTRAGGDTIYF. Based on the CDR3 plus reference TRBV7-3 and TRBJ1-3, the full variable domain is GAGVSQTPSNKVTEKGKYVELRCDPISGHTALYWYRQSLGQGPEFLIYFQGTGAADDSGLPNDRFFAVRPEGSVSTLKIQRTERGDSAVYLCASSLTRAGGDTIYFGEGSWLTVV.

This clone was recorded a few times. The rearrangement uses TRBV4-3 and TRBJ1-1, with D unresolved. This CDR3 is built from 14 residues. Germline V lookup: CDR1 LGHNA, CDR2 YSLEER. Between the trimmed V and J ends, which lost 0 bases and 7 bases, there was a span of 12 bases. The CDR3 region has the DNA TGCGCCAGCAGCCAAGATTTTACCTACCATGAAGCTTTCTTT. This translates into CASSQDFTYHEAFF.

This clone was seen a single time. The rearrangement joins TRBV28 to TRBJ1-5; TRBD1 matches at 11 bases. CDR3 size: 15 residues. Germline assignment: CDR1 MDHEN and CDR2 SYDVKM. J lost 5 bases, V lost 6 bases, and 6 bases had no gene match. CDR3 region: CASSRTGGGHQPQHF. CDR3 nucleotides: TGTGCCAGCAGCCGGACAGGGGGCGGCCATCAGCCCCAGCATTTT.

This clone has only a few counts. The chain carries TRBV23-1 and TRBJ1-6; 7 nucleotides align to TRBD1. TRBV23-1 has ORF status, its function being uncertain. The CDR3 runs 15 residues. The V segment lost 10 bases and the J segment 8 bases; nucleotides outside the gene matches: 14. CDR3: CATSNPGGRDSPLHF. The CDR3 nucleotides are TGCGCCACTTCGAATCCAGGGGGAAGAGATTCACCCCTCCACTTT.

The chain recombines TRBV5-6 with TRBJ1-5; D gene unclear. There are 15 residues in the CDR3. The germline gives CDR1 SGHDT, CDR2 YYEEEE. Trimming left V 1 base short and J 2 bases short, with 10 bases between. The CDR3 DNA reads TGTGCCAGCAGCTTGAACGGGGAGGGCAATCAGCCCCAGCATTTT. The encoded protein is CASSLNGEGNQPQHF.

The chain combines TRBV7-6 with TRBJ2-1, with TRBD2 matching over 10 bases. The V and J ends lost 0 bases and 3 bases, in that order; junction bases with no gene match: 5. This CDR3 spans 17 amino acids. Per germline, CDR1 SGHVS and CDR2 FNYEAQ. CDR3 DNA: TGTGCCAGCAGCTTAGCGCCCGTAGCGGGGGGCTACAATGAGCAGTTCTTC. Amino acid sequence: CASSLAPVAGGYNEQFF.

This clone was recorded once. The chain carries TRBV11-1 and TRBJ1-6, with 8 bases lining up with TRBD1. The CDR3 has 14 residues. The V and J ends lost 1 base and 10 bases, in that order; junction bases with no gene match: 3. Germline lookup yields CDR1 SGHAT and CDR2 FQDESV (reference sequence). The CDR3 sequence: CASSLEDRASPLHF. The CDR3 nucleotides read TGTGCCAGCAGCTTAGAGGACAGGGCCTCACCCCTCCACTTT.

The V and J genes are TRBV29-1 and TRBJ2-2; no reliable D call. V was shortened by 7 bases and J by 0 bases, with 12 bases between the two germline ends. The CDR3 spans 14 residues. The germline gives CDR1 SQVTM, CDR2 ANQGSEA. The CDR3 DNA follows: TGCAGCGCCGGCGAGGCACCGAACACCGGGGAGCTGTTTTTT. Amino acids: CSAGEAPNTGELFF.

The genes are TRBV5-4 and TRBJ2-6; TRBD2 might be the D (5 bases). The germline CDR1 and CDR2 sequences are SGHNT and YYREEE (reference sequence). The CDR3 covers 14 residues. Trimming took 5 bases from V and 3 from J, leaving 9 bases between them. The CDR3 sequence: CASRVAGGANVLTF. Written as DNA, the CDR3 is TGTGCCAGCAGGGTGGCGGGTGGGGCCAACGTCCTGACTTTC.

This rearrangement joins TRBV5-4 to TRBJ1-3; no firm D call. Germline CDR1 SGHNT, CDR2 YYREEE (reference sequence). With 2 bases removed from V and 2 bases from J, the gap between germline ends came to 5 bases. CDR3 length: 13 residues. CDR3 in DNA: TGTGCCAGCAGCTTTGAGCCTGGAAACACCATATATTTT. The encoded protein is CASSFEPGNTIYF. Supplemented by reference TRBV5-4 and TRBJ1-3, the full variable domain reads ETGVTQSPTHLIKTRGQQVTLRCSSQSGHNTVSWYQQALGQGPQFIFQYYREEENGRGNFPPRFSGLQFPNYSSELNVNALELDDSALYLCASSFEPGNTIYFGEGSWLTVV.

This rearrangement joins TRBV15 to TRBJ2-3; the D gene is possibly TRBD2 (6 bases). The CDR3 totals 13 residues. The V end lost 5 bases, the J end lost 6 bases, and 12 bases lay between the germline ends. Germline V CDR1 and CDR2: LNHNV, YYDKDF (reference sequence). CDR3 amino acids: CATSFGLSDTQYF. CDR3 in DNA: TGTGCCACCAGCTTCGGACTATCTGATACGCAGTATTTT.

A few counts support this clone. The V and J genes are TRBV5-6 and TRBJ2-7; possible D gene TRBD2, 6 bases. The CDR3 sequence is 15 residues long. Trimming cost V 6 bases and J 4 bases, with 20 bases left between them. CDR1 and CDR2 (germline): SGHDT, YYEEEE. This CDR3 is CASTGRAGRKYEQYF. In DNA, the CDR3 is TGTGCCAGCACCGGCCGCGCGGGGAGGAAGTACGAGCAGTACTTC.

The CDR3 DNA is TGTGCCAGCAGCGTCCAGGGGACCGGGGAGCTGTTTTTT. Its translation is CASSVQGTGELFF. The V gene is TRBV9, the J gene TRBJ2-2, with a possible D match to TRBD1 (6 bases). The length of the CDR3 is 13 residues. CDR1 and CDR2 from the germline V gene are SGDLS and YYNGEE. The V end was cut by 2 bases, the J end by 5 bases, with 7 bases between.

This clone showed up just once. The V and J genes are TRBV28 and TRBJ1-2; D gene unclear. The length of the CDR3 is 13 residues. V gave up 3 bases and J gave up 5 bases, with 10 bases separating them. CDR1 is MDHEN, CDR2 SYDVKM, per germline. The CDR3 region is CASSLARKYGYTF. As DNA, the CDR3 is TGTGCCAGCAGTTTGGCCAGGAAGTATGGCTACACCTTC.

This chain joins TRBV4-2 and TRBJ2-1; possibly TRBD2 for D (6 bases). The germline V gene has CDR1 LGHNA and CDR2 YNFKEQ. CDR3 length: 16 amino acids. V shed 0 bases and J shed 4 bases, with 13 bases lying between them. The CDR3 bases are TGTGCCAGCAGCCAAGAACTAGCCCTGCGTTACAATGAGCAGTTCTTC. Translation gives CASSQELALRYNEQFF.

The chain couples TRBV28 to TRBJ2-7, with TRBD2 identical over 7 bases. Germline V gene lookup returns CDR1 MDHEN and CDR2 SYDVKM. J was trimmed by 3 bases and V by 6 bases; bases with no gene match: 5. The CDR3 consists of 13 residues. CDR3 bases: TGTGCCAGCAGGTGGGGGGGAGACTACGAGCAGTACTTC. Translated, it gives CASRWGGDYEQYF. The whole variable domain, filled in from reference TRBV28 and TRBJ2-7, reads DVKVTQSSRYLVKRTGEKVFLECVQDMDHENMFWYRQDPGLGLRLIYFSYDVKMKEKGDIPEGYSVSREKKERFSLILESASTNQTSMYLCASRWGGDYEQYFGPGTRLTVT.

This CDR3 reads CASSLRVTDTQYF. CDR3 DNA sequence: TGCGCCAGCAGCTTGAGAGTCACAGATACGCAGTATTTT. This chain joins TRBV5-1 and TRBJ2-3; D gene ambiguous. The CDR3 runs to 13 residues. V was clipped by 1 base and J by 2 bases, with 5 bases between them. Per the germline V gene, CDR1 is SGHRS and CDR2 is YFSETQ.

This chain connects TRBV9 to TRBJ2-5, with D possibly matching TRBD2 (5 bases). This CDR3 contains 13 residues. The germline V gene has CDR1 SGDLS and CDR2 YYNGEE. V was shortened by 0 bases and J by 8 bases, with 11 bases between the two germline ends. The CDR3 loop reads CASSVATGETQYF. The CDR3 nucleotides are TGTGCCAGCAGCGTAGCTACCGGGGAAACCCAGTACTTC.

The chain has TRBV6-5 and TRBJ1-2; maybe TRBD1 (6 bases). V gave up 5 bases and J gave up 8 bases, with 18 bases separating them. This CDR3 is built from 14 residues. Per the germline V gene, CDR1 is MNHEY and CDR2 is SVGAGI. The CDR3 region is CASSTLAGAEGYTF. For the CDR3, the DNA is TGTGCCAGCAGTACCTTGGCAGGGGCGGAGGGCTACACCTTC.

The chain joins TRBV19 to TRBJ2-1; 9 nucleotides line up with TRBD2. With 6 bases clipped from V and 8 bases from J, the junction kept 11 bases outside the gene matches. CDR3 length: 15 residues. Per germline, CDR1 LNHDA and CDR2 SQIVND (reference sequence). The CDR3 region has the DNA TGTGCCAGTAGATCGAAGCGGGGGGCCGGGGATGAGCAGTTCTTC. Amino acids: CASRSKRGAGDEQFF. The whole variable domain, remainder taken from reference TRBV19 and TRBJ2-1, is DGGITQSPKYLFRKEGQNVTLSCEQNLNHDAMYWYRQDPGQGLRLIYYSQIVNDFQKGDIAEGYSVSREKKESFPLTVTSAQKNPTAFYLCASRSKRGAGDEQFFGPGTRLTVL.

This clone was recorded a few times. This chain's CDR3 is CASSGGQGQVGDTQYF. In nucleotides, the CDR3 is TGTGCCAGCAGTGGGGGACAGGGACAAGTGGGAGATACGCAGTATTTT. The V and J genes are TRBV6-6 and TRBJ2-3; 9 nucleotides match TRBD1. J was trimmed by 5 bases and V by 5 bases; bases with no gene match: 11. Germline CDR1 MNHNY, CDR2 SVGAGI (reference sequence). The CDR3 sequence is 16 residues long.

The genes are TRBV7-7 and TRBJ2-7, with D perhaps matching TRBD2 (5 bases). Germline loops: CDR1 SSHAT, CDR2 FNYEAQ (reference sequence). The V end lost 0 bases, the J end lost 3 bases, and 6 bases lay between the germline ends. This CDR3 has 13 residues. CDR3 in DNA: TGTGCCAGCAGCTTAGCGGCGGGCTACGAGCAGTACTTC. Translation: CASSLAAGYEQYF. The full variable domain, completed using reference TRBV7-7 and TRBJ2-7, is GAGVSQSPRYKVTKRGQDVTLRCDPISSHATLYWYQQALGQGPEFLTYFNYEAQPDKSGLPSDRFSAERPEGSISTLTIQRTEQRDSAMYRCASSLAAGYEQYFGPGTRLTVT.

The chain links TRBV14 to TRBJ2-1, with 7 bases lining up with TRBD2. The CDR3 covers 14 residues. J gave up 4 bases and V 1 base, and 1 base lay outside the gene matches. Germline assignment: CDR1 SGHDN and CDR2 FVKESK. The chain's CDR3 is CASSQGGSYNEQFF. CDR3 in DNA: TGTGCCAGCAGCCAAGGCGGGAGTTACAATGAGCAGTTCTTC.

CDR3 coding DNA: TGCGCCAGCAGCTTGGAACTAGCGGGAGAAAGTGAGCAGTTCTTC. It is translated as CASSLELAGESEQFF. The V and J genes are TRBV5-1 and TRBJ2-1; TRBD2 agrees at 11 bases. Germline CDR1 is SGHRS and CDR2 is YFSETQ. V was clipped by 0 bases and J by 9 bases; unmatched bases: 5. This CDR3 region has 15 residues.

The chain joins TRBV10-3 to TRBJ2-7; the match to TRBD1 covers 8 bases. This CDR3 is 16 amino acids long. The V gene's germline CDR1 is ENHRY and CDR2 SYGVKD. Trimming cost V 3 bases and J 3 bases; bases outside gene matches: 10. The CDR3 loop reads CAISDHSGDRSYEQYF. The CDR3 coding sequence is TGTGCCATCAGTGACCACTCCGGGGACAGGAGCTACGAGCAGTACTTC.